Listed below are T cell receptor beta chains from one sample, sequenced in a study of breast tumors, draining lymph nodes, adjacent tissues. TCRdb fed the multiplex PCR reads into MiXCR, producing one record per CDR3 protein. The sample contains 70,000 to 95,000 distinct CDR3 sequences, 15% to 20% of which appear only once. What was sequenced was axillary lymph node tissue. Receptors originate from a female donor with breast cancer. Some clones in this sample may be carry-over from other donors' samples. The CDR3 runs from the conserved cysteine through the conserved F or W. D genes are given only for firm matches. For some rows the clone size is stated as once, few or many, or as a class when expanded; others skip it.

cdr3_aa,cdr3_nt,v_call,d_call,clone_size,j_call
CASSAPGTQNSPLHF,TGTGCCAGCAGCGCCCCCGGGACACAGAATTCACCCCTCCACTTT,TRBV2,-,many,TRBJ1-6
CAWGKGQSDTDTQYF,TGTGCCTGGGGTAAAGGACAGTCCGACACAGATACGCAGTATTTT,TRBV30,-,-,TRBJ2-3
CASSLISRGETQYF,TGTGCCAGCAGCTTAATATCTAGAGGGGAGACCCAGTACTTC,TRBV7-8,-,many,TRBJ2-5
CASSQYTVGGGYTF,TGCGCCAGCAGCCAATACACCGTCGGAGGGGGCTACACCTTC,TRBV4-3,-,many,TRBJ1-2
CAWRGRSSHNEQFF,TGTGCCTGGAGGGGGAGGAGCTCCCACAATGAGCAGTTCTTC,TRBV30,-,-,TRBJ2-1
CASIFGTSGTQETQYF,TGTGCCAGCATTTTTGGGACTAGCGGAACTCAAGAGACCCAGTACTTC,TRBV11-2,TRBD2,many,TRBJ2-5
CASSFGGTTSDTQYF,TGTGCCAGCAGCTTTGGCGGGACGACGTCAGATACGCAGTATTTT,TRBV7-2,-,many,TRBJ2-3
CASSRTTSGSEETQYF,TGTGCCAGCAGTAGAACAACTAGCGGGAGTGAAGAGACCCAGTACTTC,TRBV12-3/TRBV12-4,TRBD2,-,TRBJ2-5
CASGLETDFYGYTF,TGTGCTAGTGGTTTGGAGACAGATTTCTATGGCTACACCTTC,TRBV12-5,-,many,TRBJ1-2
CASSARLTVVAYTF,TGTGCCAGCAGCGCCCGTCTGACAGTCGTCGCCTACACCTTC,TRBV3-1,-,-,TRBJ1-2
CASNVAGTGVLETQYF,TGTGCCAGCAACGTCGCCGGGACAGGGGTTTTAGAGACCCAGTACTTC,TRBV28,TRBD1,many,TRBJ2-5
CASSLLEGGTGELFF,TGTGCCAGCAGTTTATTGGAGGGTGGGACCGGGGAGCTGTTTTTT,TRBV28,-,-,TRBJ2-2
CAISLGQGNEQFF,TGTGCCATCAGTTTGGGACAGGGGAATGAGCAGTTCTTC,TRBV10-3,TRBD1,many,TRBJ2-1
CASSQGQVMSTEAFF,TGTGCCAGCAGCCAAGGACAGGTTATGAGCACTGAAGCTTTCTTT,TRBV7-2,TRBD1,-,TRBJ1-1
CASSLVGRSGNTIYF,TGTGCCAGCAGCTTAGTGGGCCGCTCTGGAAACACCATATATTTT,TRBV7-2,-,many,TRBJ1-3
CASSFGNAETQYF,TGTGCCAGCAGCTTCGGCAACGCGGAGACCCAGTACTTC,TRBV7-6,-,many,TRBJ2-5
CASSRDIGEQFF,TGTGCCAGCAGTAGGGACATTGGCGAGCAGTTCTTC,TRBV2,-,many,TRBJ2-1
CASIGNNHTSTDTQYF,TGTGCCAGTATCGGTAACAACCACACTAGCACAGATACGCAGTATTTT,TRBV19,-,few,TRBJ2-3
CASSLLARDYNEQFF,TGTGCCAGCAGCTTACTAGCGAGAGACTACAATGAGCAGTTCTTC,TRBV5-6,TRBD2,many,TRBJ2-1
CASSKDTQETQYF,TGTGCCAGCAGCAAAGACACCCAAGAGACCCAGTACTTC,TRBV5-6,-,many,TRBJ2-5
CASSVAKTGAGEQYF,TGTGCCAGCAGCGTAGCTAAAACAGGGGCCGGGGAGCAGTACTTC,TRBV9,TRBD1,many,TRBJ2-7
CASSLGTGLGEQYF,TGTGCCAGCAGTTTAGGGACAGGGCTAGGCGAGCAGTACTTC,TRBV28,TRBD1,many,TRBJ2-7
CASSHFVEATQYF,TGTGCCAGCAGCCACTTCGTTGAGGCGACCCAGTACTTC,TRBV6-2/TRBV6-3,-,many,TRBJ2-5
CAWTRQGDNSPLHF,TGTGCCTGGACCCGACAGGGCGATAATTCACCCCTCCACTTT,TRBV30,TRBD1,few,TRBJ1-6
CSASPGGATDTQYF,TGCAGTGCTAGTCCGGGCGGGGCCACAGATACGCAGTATTTT,TRBV20-1,-,many,TRBJ2-3
CARNDYVNYGYTF,TGTGCCCGGAATGATTACGTAAACTATGGCTACACCTTC,TRBV30,-,-,TRBJ1-2
CASSESGLGYTF,TGTGCCAGCAGTGAATCTGGGTTAGGCTACACCTTC,TRBV25-1,-,many,TRBJ1-2
CSARRGLAGSSYEQYF,TGCAGTGCTAGAAGGGGTCTAGCGGGATCGTCCTACGAGCAGTACTTC,TRBV20-1,TRBD2,many,TRBJ2-7
CASSPSPRAGRGEQYF,TGTGCCAGCAGTCCCTCTCCGAGGGCTGGTCGTGGCGAGCAGTACTTC,TRBV6-2/TRBV6-3,-,many,TRBJ2-7
CASSRKGLSGGYEQYF,TGTGCCAGCAGCCGGAAAGGGCTTTCCGGCGGGTACGAGCAGTACTTC,TRBV11-2,-,many,TRBJ2-7
CASSLREGGRYF,TGTGCCAGCAGCTTAAGGGAGGGAGGGCGGTACTTC,TRBV13,TRBD2,many,TRBJ2-7
CASSYADRAEETQYF,TGTGCCAGCAGTTACGCGGACAGGGCCGAAGAGACCCAGTACTTC,TRBV6-2/TRBV6-3,TRBD1,many,TRBJ2-5
CASSPSGRGYNEQFF,TGTGCCAGCAGCCCGAGCGGGAGGGGTTACAATGAGCAGTTCTTC,TRBV3-1,TRBD2,-,TRBJ2-1
CASRLGFHEQYF,TGTGCCAGCAGATTGGGGTTCCACGAGCAGTACTTC,TRBV2,-,many,TRBJ2-7
CASSFRDGTEQFF,TGTGCCAGCAGTTTCCGGGACGGCACCGAGCAGTTCTTC,TRBV6-2/TRBV6-3,-,many,TRBJ2-1
CSASPTAARGHGYTF,TGCAGTGCTAGTCCTACGGCGGCGCGGGGGCATGGCTACACCTTC,TRBV20-1,-,many,TRBJ1-2
CASSQGIFQETQYF,TGTGCCAGCAGCCAGGGGATTTTTCAAGAGACCCAGTACTTC,TRBV7-9,-,many,TRBJ2-5
CASSGKTSGKGTDTQYF,TGTGCCAGCAGCGGAAAGACTAGCGGGAAGGGAACAGATACGCAGTATTTT,TRBV9,TRBD2,many,TRBJ2-3
CASSQNTAEKLFF,TGTGCCAGCAGCCAAAACACGGCTGAAAAACTGTTTTTT,TRBV14,-,many,TRBJ1-4
CASSLAPGVVNQPQHF,TGTGCCAGCAGCTTAGCGCCGGGGGTGGTCAATCAGCCCCAGCATTTT,TRBV7-2,-,many,TRBJ1-5
CASSPGRALAGGYEQYF,TGTGCCAGCAGCCCGGGACGGGCGCTTGCGGGAGGGTACGAGCAGTACTTC,TRBV6-6,TRBD2,few,TRBJ2-7
CASSEGRNQPQHF,TGTGCCAGCAGTGAAGGTCGGAATCAGCCCCAGCATTTT,TRBV6-1,-,many,TRBJ1-5
CASSRDLYEQYF,TGTGCCAGCAGCCGGGACCTCTACGAGCAGTACTTC,TRBV5-4,-,many,TRBJ2-7
CASSLLPTSGSGTGELFF,TGTGCCAGCAGCCTCCTTCCTACTAGCGGGAGTGGTACCGGGGAGCTGTTTTTT,TRBV3-1,TRBD2,-,TRBJ2-2
CASSTGTGVYEQYF,TGCGCCAGCAGCACCGGGACAGGGGTCTACGAGCAGTACTTC,TRBV10-1,TRBD1,many,TRBJ2-7